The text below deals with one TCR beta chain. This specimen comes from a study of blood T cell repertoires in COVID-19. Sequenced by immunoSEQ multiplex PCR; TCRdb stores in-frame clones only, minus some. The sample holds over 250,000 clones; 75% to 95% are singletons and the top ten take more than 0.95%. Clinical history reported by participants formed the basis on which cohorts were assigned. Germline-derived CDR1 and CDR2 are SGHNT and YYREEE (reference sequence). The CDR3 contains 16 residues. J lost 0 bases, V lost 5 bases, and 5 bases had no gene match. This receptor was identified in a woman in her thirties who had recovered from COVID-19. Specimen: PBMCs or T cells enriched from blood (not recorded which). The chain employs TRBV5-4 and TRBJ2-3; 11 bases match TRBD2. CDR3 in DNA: TGTGCCAGCAGTACGGGGACTAGCGGAAGCACAGATACGCAGTATTTT. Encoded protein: CASSTGTSGSTDTQYF.